The T cell receptor beta chain described here comes from a study of T cell responses to AZD1222 COVID-19 vaccine. Study-level points and caveats: Most donors were white British, females outnumbered males, and clonal diversity was possibly underestimated.

The count of this clone is one. Its antigen remains unknown. Second doses were pooled across both intervals (about 4 or about 12 weeks). The data were produced by immunoSEQ multiplex PCR, yet TCRdb's version contains in-frame clones alone and is incomplete. The profile shows 100,000 to 140,000 clones, 70% to 90% of them singletons. Germline V CDR1 and CDR2: MNHEY, SVGAGI. This CDR3 region has 14 residues. Trimming took 5 bases from V and 2 from J, leaving 11 bases between them. Sequences were derived from peripheral blood, sampled 28 days after the second AZD1222 dose. The clonotype comes from an adult who received the AZD1222 COVID-19 vaccine. The rearrangement links TRBV6-5 to TRBJ2-3; possible D gene TRBD2, 6 bases. This CDR3 reads CASSPGLLTDTQYF. Here the CDR3 DNA reads TGTGCCAGCAGTCCGGGACTTCTCACAGATACGCAGTATTTT.